This entry lists 23 T cell receptor beta chains sequenced from one sample in a study of cytomegalovirus exposure and HLA in healthy donors. A multiplex PCR was run with 60 Vbeta primers and 13 Jbeta primers. Sequencing used immunoSEQ multiplex PCR; TCRdb keeps in-frame clones, though not all of them. The sample lists under 200,000 clones, about 13% occurring once. Sequences were obtained from PBMCs. These receptors came from a middle-aged man in good health and CMV-seropositive.

V is TRBV11-3 and J is TRBJ1-2; TRBD1 might be the D (5 bases). The CDR3 loop spans 14 amino acids. V dropped 2 bases and J dropped 8 bases, with 15 bases sitting between them. Germline V CDR1 and CDR2: SGHNT, YENEEA. The CDR3 sequence: CASSLNQGLGGYTF. The CDR3 nucleotides read TGTGCCAGCAGCTTAAACCAGGGATTAGGCGGCTACACCTTC.

The chain employs TRBV9 and TRBJ2-2; TRBD2 matches 10 bases. CDR1 and CDR2 from the germline V gene are SGDLS and YYNGEE. There are 14 residues in the CDR3. Trimming cost V 0 bases and J 7 bases; bases outside gene matches: 0. CDR3 protein: CASSVVAGGGELFF. The DNA of the CDR3 is TGTGCCAGCAGCGTAGTAGCGGGGGGCGGGGAGCTGTTTTTT.

The V and J genes are TRBV7-2 and TRBJ1-4; 8 nucleotides match TRBD1. Trimming cost V 4 bases and J 7 bases; bases outside gene matches: 8. The germline V gene has CDR1 SGHTA and CDR2 FQGNSA. CDR3 size: 15 residues. CDR3 sequence reads: CASSSGGGLGEKLFF. The CDR3 DNA follows: TGTGCCAGCAGCTCAGGGGGCGGGCTCGGTGAAAAACTGTTTTTT.

The rearrangement links TRBV7-2 to TRBJ2-3; D possibly corresponds to TRBD1 (5 bases). The V gene lost 9 bases and the J gene lost 2 bases, with 12 bases spanning the gap. This CDR3 region has 13 residues. The germline gives CDR1 SGHTA, CDR2 FQGNSA. The CDR3 DNA follows: TGTGCCAGTGGGGCCTCCTACACAGATACGCAGTATTTT. Translated, it gives CASGASYTDTQYF.

The rearrangement uses TRBV7-9 and TRBJ2-7, with TRBD1 as a possible D gene (5 bases). With 5 bases removed from V and 1 base from J, the gap between germline ends came to 12 bases. In germline, CDR1 is SEHNR, CDR2 FQNEAQ (reference sequence). This CDR3 is 14 amino acids long. For the CDR3, the DNA is TGTGCCAGCAGCCTCGGCAGGGTATCCTACGAGCAGTACGTC. Its translation: CASSLGRVSYEQYV.

This clone was observed a few times. CDR3 nucleotides: TGTGCCAGCAGTTTTAATCGGGAACCCCAGCATTTT. Translating gives CASSFNREPQHF. The chain employs TRBV5-6 and TRBJ1-5; D gene uncertain. V lost 5 bases and J 10 bases, leaving 13 bases between the germline ends. The CDR3 is 12 amino acids. Germline V lookup: CDR1 SGHDT, CDR2 YYEEEE.

This clone was seen a handful of times. This chain's CDR3 is CASSAREGGSTDTQYF. The CDR3 bases are TGTGCCAGCAGCGCCCGGGAAGGAGGGAGCACAGATACGCAGTATTTT. The chain uses TRBV9 and TRBJ2-3, with D possibly matching TRBD2 (6 bases). The CDR3 sequence is 16 residues long. V was cut by 3 bases and J by 0 bases, with 14 bases left in between. Germline V lookup: CDR1 SGDLS, CDR2 YYNGEE.

The chain has TRBV5-4 and TRBJ1-4; D possibly corresponds to TRBD1 (6 bases). The germline gives CDR1 SGHNT, CDR2 YYREEE (reference sequence). This CDR3 is 15 amino acids long. The V end lost 5 bases, the J end lost 8 bases, and 19 bases lay between the germline ends. The CDR3 region is CASSPDGGAFEKLFF. The CDR3, as DNA: TGTGCCAGCAGTCCCGATGGGGGGGCGTTCGAAAAACTGTTTTTT.

This clone was observed a few times. The chain uses TRBV5-1 and TRBJ1-3; D is unclear. V was clipped by 4 bases and J by 2 bases, with 13 bases between them. The CDR3 extends over 15 amino acids. The germline V gene has CDR1 SGHRS and CDR2 YFSETQ. The CDR3 protein is CASSPTEGPGNTIYF. DNA for the CDR3: TGCGCCAGCAGCCCAACAGAGGGTCCTGGAAACACCATATATTTT.

The gene calls are TRBV10-3 and TRBJ1-1, with D possibly matching TRBD1 (6 bases). V lost 5 bases, J lost 0 bases, and 10 bases lay in between. This CDR3 comprises 14 residues. Germline CDR1 ENHRY, CDR2 SYGVKD. This CDR3 is CAISKDSMNTEAFF. DNA of the CDR3: TGTGCCATCAGTAAGGACAGCATGAACACTGAAGCTTTCTTT.

This clone was detected only a few times. The chain recombines TRBV9 with TRBJ1-2, with 8 bases that match TRBD1. The germline V gene encodes CDR1 SGDLS and CDR2 YYNGEE. The CDR3 covers 16 residues. Losses at the gene ends were 2 bases for V and 6 bases for J; bases not matched to a gene: 12. CDR3 loop: CASSVDSQGAPDGYTF. The CDR3 bases are TGTGCCAGCAGCGTTGACAGTCAGGGGGCTCCCGATGGCTACACCTTC.

This clone has more than one count but fewer than ten. The chain couples TRBV5-6 to TRBJ2-3, with 8 nucleotides matching TRBD2. This CDR3 spans 15 amino acids. Germline trimming cut 0 bases from V and 5 bases from J; bases unmatched to any gene: 5. In germline, CDR1 is SGHDT, CDR2 YYEEEE. CDR3 sequence: CASSLGLAGGDTQYF. CDR3 bases: TGTGCCAGCAGCTTGGGCCTAGCGGGCGGAGATACGCAGTATTTT.

This clone showed up just a few times. This chain links TRBV11-1 with TRBJ2-7, with 8 bases identical to TRBD2. The CDR3 sequence is 14 residues long. Germline values: CDR1 SGHAT, CDR2 FQDESV (reference sequence). V lost 6 bases to trimming and J lost 7 bases; unmatched junction nucleotides: 11. DNA for the CDR3: TGTGCCAGCAGGCACGGGGGGGCGGAAAGTGAGCAGTACTTC. It codes for CASRHGGAESEQYF.

The rearrangement joins TRBV4-2 to TRBJ1-2; D unclear. The length of the CDR3 is 15 residues. V was clipped by 1 base and J by 4 bases, with 13 bases between them. Germline V gene data show CDR1 as LGHNA and CDR2 as YNFKEQ. The CDR3 DNA reads as TGTGCCAGCAGCCAAGTACGGGAAGTTATCTATGGCTACACCTTC. Translation gives CASSQVREVIYGYTF.

Comments on this clone: Different DNA sequences within this sample yield the same CDR3. The chain carries TRBV10-3 and TRBJ2-3; 7 bases agree with TRBD2. This CDR3 region has 15 residues. J was trimmed by 3 bases and V by 0 bases; bases with no gene match: 3. In germline, CDR1 is ENHRY, CDR2 SYGVKD. The CDR3 protein is CAISESSGGTDTQYF. CDR3 nucleotide sequence: TGTGCCATCAGTGAGTCTTCGGGAGGAACAGATACGCAGTATTTT.

This clone showed up just a few times. The chain joins TRBV29-1 to TRBJ1-3; D not certain. Deletions cut 3 bases from V and 0 bases from J, with 9 bases between. Germline V gene lookup returns CDR1 SQVTM and CDR2 ANQGSEA. The CDR3 covers 14 residues. The CDR3 DNA is TGCAGCGTTGAGGCCAGACTCTCTGGAAACACCATATATTTT. Its protein is CSVEARLSGNTIYF.

The chain links TRBV7-2 to TRBJ1-6, with D possibly TRBD1 on 5 matching bases. The CDR3 has 15 residues. Germline V CDR1 and CDR2: SGHTA, FQGNSA. V was clipped by 0 bases and J by 8 bases, with 11 bases between them. This chain's CDR3 is CASSLAAGWDSPLHF. The CDR3, as DNA: TGTGCCAGCAGCTTAGCGGCAGGGTGGGATTCACCCCTCCACTTT.

The rearrangement uses TRBV10-3 and TRBJ1-2; TRBD1 aligns across 9 bases. Germline CDR1 reads ENHRY; CDR2 reads SYGVKD. This CDR3 comprises 14 residues. The V and J ends lost 4 bases and 0 bases, in that order; junction bases with no gene match: 0. In nucleotides, the CDR3 is TGTGCCATCAGTGGACAGGGGGCTAACTATGGCTACACCTTC. Translated, it gives CAISGQGANYGYTF.

The chain uses TRBV9 and TRBJ2-6; 12 nucleotides align to TRBD1. The junction had 9 bases not matched to a gene; V was cut back by 3 bases and J by 2 bases. This CDR3 spans 19 amino acids. Germline-derived CDR1 and CDR2 are SGDLS and YYNGEE. CDR3 DNA sequence: TGTGCCAGCAGCGGCGACCGGGACAGGGGGCAAGCTGGGGCCAACGTCCTGACTTTC. Amino acids: CASSGDRDRGQAGANVLTF.

The V and J genes are TRBV7-9 and TRBJ1-4, with TRBD1 as a possible D gene (5 bases). The germline V gene encodes CDR1 SEHNR and CDR2 FQNEAQ (reference sequence). This CDR3 contains 14 residues. Between the trimmed V and J ends, which lost 5 bases and 4 bases, there was a span of 11 bases. CDR3 amino acids: CASSDSIYNEKLFF. The CDR3 DNA reads as TGTGCCAGCAGCGACAGCATTTATAATGAAAAACTGTTTTTT. Variable domain in full (rest from reference TRBV7-9 and TRBJ1-4): DTGVSQNPRHKITKRGQNVTFRCDPISEHNRLYWYRQTLGQGPEFLTYFQNEAQLEKSRLLSDRFSAERPKGSFSTLEIQRTEQGDSAMYLCASSDSIYNEKLFFGSGTQLSVL.

This clone was seen only a few times. V usage is TRBV25-1 and J usage is TRBJ2-5; D might be TRBD2 (6 bases). The CDR3 sequence is 13 residues long. Germline CDR1 reads MGHDK; CDR2 reads SYGVNS. Trimming cost V 8 bases and J 4 bases, with 14 bases left between them. In DNA form, the CDR3 reads TGTGCCAGCGTCAATGTGGGGGGAGAGACCCAGTACTTC. Protein product: CASVNVGGETQYF.

This clone was seen ten or more times. The V and J genes are TRBV6-5 and TRBJ1-2; D may be TRBD1 (5 bases). V shed 5 bases and J shed 3 bases, with 16 bases lying between them. The CDR3 is made up of 15 amino acids. Germline V CDR1 and CDR2: MNHEY, SVGAGI. The CDR3 spells CASSNQRGGDYGYTF. The CDR3 nucleotides read TGTGCCAGCAGTAACCAAAGGGGAGGGGACTATGGCTACACCTTC.

This clone turned up a few times. The rearrangement uses TRBV7-9 and TRBJ2-5; 7 nucleotides match TRBD2. The CDR3 consists of 14 residues. Germline V gives CDR1 SEHNR, CDR2 FQNEAQ (reference sequence). After removal of 2 bases from V and 2 bases from J, the junction contained 2 bases not matched to a gene. DNA of the CDR3: TGTGCCAGCAGCTTAAGCGGGGAACAAGAGACCCAGTACTTC. Amino acids: CASSLSGEQETQYF.